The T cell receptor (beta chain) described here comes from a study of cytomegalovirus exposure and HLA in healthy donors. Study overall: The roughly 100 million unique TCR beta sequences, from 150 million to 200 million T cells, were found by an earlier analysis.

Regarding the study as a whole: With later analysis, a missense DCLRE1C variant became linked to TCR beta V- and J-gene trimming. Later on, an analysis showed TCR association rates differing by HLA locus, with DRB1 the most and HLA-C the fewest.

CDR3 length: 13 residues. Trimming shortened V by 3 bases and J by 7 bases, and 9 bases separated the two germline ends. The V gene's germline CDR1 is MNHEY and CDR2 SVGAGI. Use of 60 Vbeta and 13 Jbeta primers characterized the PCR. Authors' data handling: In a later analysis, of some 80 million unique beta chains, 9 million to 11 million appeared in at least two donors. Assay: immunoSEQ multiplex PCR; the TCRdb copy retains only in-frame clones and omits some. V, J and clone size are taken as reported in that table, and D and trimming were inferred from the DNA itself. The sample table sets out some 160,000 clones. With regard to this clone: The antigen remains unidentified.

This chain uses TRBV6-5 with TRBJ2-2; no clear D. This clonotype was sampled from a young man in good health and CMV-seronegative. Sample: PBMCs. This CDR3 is CASSYFGGGELFF. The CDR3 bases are TGTGCCAGCAGTTATTTCGGCGGCGGGGAGCTGTTTTTT.